Sequencing of this T cell receptor beta chain was carried out in a study of T-cell reconstitution after alpha-beta-depleted transplantation in children. TCRbeta library preparation incorporated unique molecular identifiers. Each CDR3 protein gets one entry after TCRdb re-called the PCR reads with MiXCR. The data contain 350,000 to 400,000 distinct CDR3 sequences, around 21% of them seen just once; the ten biggest clones take up 3.8%. Sequenced here: PBMCs from the stem cell graft donor, sampled from the stem cell graft. The clonotype comes from a human donor who donated a stem cell graft to a child with acute myeloid leukemia.

DNA for the CDR3: TGCGCCAGCAGCCCCGACTTGGCGGGAGTAAAAGATACGCAGTATTTT. Amino acid sequence: CASSPDLAGVKDTQYF. This chain links TRBV4-1 with TRBJ2-3; 7 bases match TRBD2. Germline V gene sequence: CDR1 MGHRA, CDR2 YSYEKL. The CDR3 is made up of 16 amino acids. The V gene end was trimmed by 4 bases and the J gene end by 5 bases; junction bases not matched to a gene: 12.